This TCR beta chain was recorded in a study of T cell responses to AZD1222 COVID-19 vaccine. The study's findings and limits: Repertoires were sampled only after the peak T cell response. Seropositivity was recorded at baseline in only 6 or 7 AZD1222 recipients. Reports indicate that nearly half of spike-specific TCRs are directed at unmutated variant regions. An increase in Spike-specific TCR breadth and depth was observed after two AZD1222 doses.

Trimming took off 4 bases at V and 1 base at J, with 16 bases between the two ends. Germline lookup yields CDR1 SGHNT and CDR2 YYREEE (reference sequence). This CDR3 spans 16 amino acids. The assay was immunoSEQ multiplex PCR, and TCRdb's table has in-frame clones only and misses some. This sample yields roughly 140,000 clones, of which roughly nine tenths are seen a single time; under 8% belongs to the top ten. To note about this clone: Its specificity is unknown.

This specimen was peripheral blood, taken after recovery from COVID-19. This TCR derives from an adult who had recovered from COVID-19. The V call is TRBV5-4, the J call TRBJ2-3, with D perhaps TRBD2 (7 bases). The DNA of the CDR3 is TGTGCCAGCAGCCCTGGGAGGGGGTGGGGCACAGATACGCAGTATTTT. Translating it yields CASSPGRGWGTDTQYF.